A few counts support the clone carrying this T cell receptor (beta chain). The data belong to a study of T cells after yellow fever vaccination. TCRdb passed the 5' RACE reads through MiXCR, listing each CDR3 protein once. The table shows 200,000 to 250,000 distinct CDR3 sequences, with 6.9% occurring only once. V was pared by 5 bases and J by 2 bases, with 12 bases of the junction left unmatched. The length of the CDR3 is 19 residues. Germline values: CDR1 MNHEY, CDR2 SMNVEV (reference sequence). This receptor was identified in a man aged 30 to 39 who received the YFV17D yellow fever vaccine. The starting material was CD4+ T cells sorted from PBMCs, obtained 15 days after the yellow fever booster vaccination. The rearrangement links TRBV27 to TRBJ2-5; 15 bases are a match to TRBD2. This CDR3 reads CASSRAGTSGRTLQETQYF. The CDR3 nucleotides are TGTGCCAGCAGTCGGGCCGGGACTAGCGGGAGGACTCTTCAAGAGACCCAGTACTTC.